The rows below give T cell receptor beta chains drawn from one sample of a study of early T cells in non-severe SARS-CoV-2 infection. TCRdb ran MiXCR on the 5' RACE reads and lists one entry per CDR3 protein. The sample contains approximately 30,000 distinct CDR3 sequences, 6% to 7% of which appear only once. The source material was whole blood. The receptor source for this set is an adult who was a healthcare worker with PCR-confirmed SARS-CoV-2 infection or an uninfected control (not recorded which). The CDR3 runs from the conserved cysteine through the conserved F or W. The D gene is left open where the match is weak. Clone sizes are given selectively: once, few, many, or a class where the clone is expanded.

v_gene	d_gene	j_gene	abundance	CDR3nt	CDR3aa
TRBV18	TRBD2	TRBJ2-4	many	TGTGCCAGCTCACCATCCAGCGGGGCGGGAAACATTCAGTACTTC	CASSPSSGAGNIQYF
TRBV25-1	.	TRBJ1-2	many	TGTGCCAGCAGTGAATATCTTGTCCCGGGGCGGAACTATGGCTACACCTTC	CASSEYLVPGRNYGYTF
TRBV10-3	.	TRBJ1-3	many	TGTGCCACGAACAAGGGACCAGGGTTCTCTGGAAACACCATATATTTT	CATNKGPGFSGNTIYF
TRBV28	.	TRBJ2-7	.	TGTGCCAGCAGTTTAGGCCTAGGTGAGACTAGTCTCGCCTACGAGCAGTACTTC	CASSLGLGETSLAYEQYF
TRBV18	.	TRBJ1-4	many	TGTGCCAGCTCAGGTATCGGACAGAATGAAAAACTGTTTTTT	CASSGIGQNEKLFF
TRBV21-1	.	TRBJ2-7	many	TGTGCCAGCAGCCCTCAGGACAGGGGCTACGAGCAGTACTTC	CASSPQDRGYEQYF
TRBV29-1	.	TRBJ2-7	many	TGCAGCGTTGGTCCGGGGCAGAGGAACGAGCAGTACTTC	CSVGPGQRNEQYF
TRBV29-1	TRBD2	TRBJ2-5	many	TGCAGCGCTATGGCCGGGACTACCCAAGAGACCCAGTACTTC	CSAMAGTTQETQYF
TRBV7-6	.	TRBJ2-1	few	TGTGCCAGCAGCTTAGCAGTCTCAGGGTACAATGAGCAGTTCTTC	CASSLAVSGYNEQFF
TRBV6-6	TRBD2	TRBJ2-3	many	TGTGCCAGCAACCGAGCGGGAGGCACAGATACGCAGTATTTT	CASNRAGGTDTQYF
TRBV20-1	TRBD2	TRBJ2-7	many	TGCAGTGCTAGAGTTCTAGCGGTACTCTCGGACGAGCAGTACTTC	CSARVLAVLSDEQYF
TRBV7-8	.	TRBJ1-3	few	TGTGCCAGCAGCTTAGGGGGGGGCTCTGGAAACACCATATATTTT	CASSLGGGSGNTIYF
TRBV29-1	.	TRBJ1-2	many	TGCAGCGTTCGCGGGGAGAAAAACTATGGCTACACCTTC	CSVRGEKNYGYTF
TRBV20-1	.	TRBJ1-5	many	TGCAGTGCTACCTTGGGTCCCAATCAGCCCCAGCATTTT	CSATLGPNQPQHF
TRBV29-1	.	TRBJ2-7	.	TGCAGCGTAAGGGGCCGGCCTTACGAGCAGTACTTC	CSVRGRPYEQYF
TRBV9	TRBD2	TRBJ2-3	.	TGTGCCAGCAGCAGACTGACTAGCTCAGATACGCAGTATTTT	CASSRLTSSDTQYF
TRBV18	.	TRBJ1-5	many	TGTGCCAGCTCACCTGGCAGGGGCAATCAGCCCCAGCATTTT	CASSPGRGNQPQHF
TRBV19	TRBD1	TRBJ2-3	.	TGTGCCAGTAGGAACAGGGGTCCAGATACGCAGTATTTT	CASRNRGPDTQYF
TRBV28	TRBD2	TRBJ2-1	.	TGTGCCAGCAGTTTATCAATGGGGGGGAATGAGCAGTTCTTC	CASSLSMGGNEQFF
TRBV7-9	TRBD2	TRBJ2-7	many	TGTGCCAGCAGCTTAGCCACTAGCGTCTCCTACGAGCAGTACTTC	CASSLATSVSYEQYF
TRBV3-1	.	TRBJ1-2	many	TGTGCCAGCAGCCAAGACTTCGGACGTGGCGATTATGGCTACACCTTC	CASSQDFGRGDYGYTF
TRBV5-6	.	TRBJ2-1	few	TGTGCCAGCAGCTTGTTAGATAGCTCCTACAATGAGCAGTTCTTC	CASSLLDSSYNEQFF
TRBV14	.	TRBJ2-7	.	TGTGCCAGCAGCCAAGATGGTTCCTGGGGCTACGAGCAGTACTTC	CASSQDGSWGYEQYF
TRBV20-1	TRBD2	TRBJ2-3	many	TGCAGTGCTCAACTAGCGGTAGCTAGCACAGATACGCAGTATTTT	CSAQLAVASTDTQYF
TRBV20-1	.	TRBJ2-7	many	TGCAGTGCTAGAGAAGCAGGGATTATCGAGCAGTACTTC	CSAREAGIIEQYF
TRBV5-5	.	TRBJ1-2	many	TGTGCCAGCAGCTTTCAACAGGGCGATGGCTACACCTTC	CASSFQQGDGYTF
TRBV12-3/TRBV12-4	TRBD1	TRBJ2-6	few	TGTGCCAGCAGTGGAGCGGGACAGGGAATATCTGGGGCCAACGTCCTGACTTTC	CASSGAGQGISGANVLTF
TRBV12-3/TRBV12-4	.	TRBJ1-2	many	TGTGCCAGCAGTCCTAGGGGGATCGACTATGGCTACACCTTC	CASSPRGIDYGYTF
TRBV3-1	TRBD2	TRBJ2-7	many	TGTGCCAGCAGCCATGAAATCGGACTAGCTGGCGAGCAGTACTTC	CASSHEIGLAGEQYF
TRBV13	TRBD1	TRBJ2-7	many	TGTGCCAGCAGCCTTGGACAGGGGGCAAACTACGAGCAGTACTTC	CASSLGQGANYEQYF
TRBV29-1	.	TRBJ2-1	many	TGCAGCGTTGAAGAGCGCCGCCCCCCCTACAATGAGCAGTTCTTC	CSVEERRPPYNEQFF
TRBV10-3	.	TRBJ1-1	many	TGTGCCATCAGCCCAGGGGTCATGAACACTGAAGCTTTCTTT	CAISPGVMNTEAFF
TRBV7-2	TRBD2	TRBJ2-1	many	TGTGCCAGCAGCTTGGGACTAGCGGAGGGGAATGAGCAGTTCTTC	CASSLGLAEGNEQFF
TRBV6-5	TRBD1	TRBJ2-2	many	TGTGCCAGCAGTTATCGGACAGGGCCGACCGGGGAGCTGTTTTTT	CASSYRTGPTGELFF
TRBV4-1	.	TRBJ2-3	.	TGCGCCAGCAGCCAAGATTGGGGGGGCACAGATACGCAGTATTTT	CASSQDWGGTDTQYF
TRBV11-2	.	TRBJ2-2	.	TGTGCCAGCAGCTTAGATCAGGGAGTCAACACCGGGGAGCTGTTTTTT	CASSLDQGVNTGELFF